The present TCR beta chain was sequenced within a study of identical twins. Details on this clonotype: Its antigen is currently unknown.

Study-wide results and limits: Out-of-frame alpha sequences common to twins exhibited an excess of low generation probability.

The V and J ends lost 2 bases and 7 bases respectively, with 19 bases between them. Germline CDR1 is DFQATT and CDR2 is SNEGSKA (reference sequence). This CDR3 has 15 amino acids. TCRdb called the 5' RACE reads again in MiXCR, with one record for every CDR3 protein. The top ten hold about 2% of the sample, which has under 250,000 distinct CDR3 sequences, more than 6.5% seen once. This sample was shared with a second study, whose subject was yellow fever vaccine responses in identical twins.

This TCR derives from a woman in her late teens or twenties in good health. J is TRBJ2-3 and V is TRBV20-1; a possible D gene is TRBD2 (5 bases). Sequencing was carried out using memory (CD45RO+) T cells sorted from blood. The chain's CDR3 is CSARSGGREVNTQYF. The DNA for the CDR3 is TGCAGTGCTAGATCTGGCGGGCGAGAGGTTAATACGCAGTATTTT.